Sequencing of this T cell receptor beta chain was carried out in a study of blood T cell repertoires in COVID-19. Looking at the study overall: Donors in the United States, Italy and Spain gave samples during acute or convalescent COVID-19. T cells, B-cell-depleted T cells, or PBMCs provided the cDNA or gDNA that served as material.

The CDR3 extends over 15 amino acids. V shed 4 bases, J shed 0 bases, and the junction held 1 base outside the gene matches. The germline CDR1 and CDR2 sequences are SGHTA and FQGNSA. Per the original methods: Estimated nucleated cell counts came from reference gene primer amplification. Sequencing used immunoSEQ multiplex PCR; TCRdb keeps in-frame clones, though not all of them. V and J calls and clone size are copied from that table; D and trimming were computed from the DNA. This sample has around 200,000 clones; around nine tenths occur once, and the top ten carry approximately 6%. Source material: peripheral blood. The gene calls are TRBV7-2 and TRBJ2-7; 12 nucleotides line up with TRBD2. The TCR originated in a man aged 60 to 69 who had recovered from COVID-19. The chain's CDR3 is CASSSSGGASYEQYF. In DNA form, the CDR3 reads TGTGCCAGCAGCTCTAGCGGGGGGGCCTCCTACGAGCAGTACTTC.